The T cell receptor (beta chain) under discussion was sequenced for a study of blood T cell repertoires in COVID-19. Germline V gene lookup returns CDR1 KGHSH and CDR2 LQKENI. The CDR3 has 17 amino acids. V lost 3 bases, J lost 2 bases, and 17 bases lay in between. The table came from immunoSEQ multiplex PCR; TCRdb's copy has only in-frame clones and leaves some out. The profile shows fewer than 250,000 clones, around 84% of them singletons. The rearrangement joins TRBV18 to TRBJ1-5; D is undetermined. Sequenced material: peripheral blood. The receptor was isolated from an elderly woman with COVID-19, enrolled during active disease. The CDR3 loop is CASSPGLNKGGNQPQHF. CDR3 DNA sequence: TGTGCCAGCTCACCCGGACTCAACAAAGGAGGCAATCAGCCCCAGCATTTT. The full variable domain, in which reference TRBV18 and TRBJ1-5 provide the parts outside the CDR3, is NAGVMQNPRHLVRRRGQEARLRCSPMKGHSHVYWYRQLPEEGLKFMVYLQKENIIDESGMPKERFSAEFPKEGPSILRIQQVVRGDSAAYFCASSPGLNKGGNQPQHFGDGTRLSIL.